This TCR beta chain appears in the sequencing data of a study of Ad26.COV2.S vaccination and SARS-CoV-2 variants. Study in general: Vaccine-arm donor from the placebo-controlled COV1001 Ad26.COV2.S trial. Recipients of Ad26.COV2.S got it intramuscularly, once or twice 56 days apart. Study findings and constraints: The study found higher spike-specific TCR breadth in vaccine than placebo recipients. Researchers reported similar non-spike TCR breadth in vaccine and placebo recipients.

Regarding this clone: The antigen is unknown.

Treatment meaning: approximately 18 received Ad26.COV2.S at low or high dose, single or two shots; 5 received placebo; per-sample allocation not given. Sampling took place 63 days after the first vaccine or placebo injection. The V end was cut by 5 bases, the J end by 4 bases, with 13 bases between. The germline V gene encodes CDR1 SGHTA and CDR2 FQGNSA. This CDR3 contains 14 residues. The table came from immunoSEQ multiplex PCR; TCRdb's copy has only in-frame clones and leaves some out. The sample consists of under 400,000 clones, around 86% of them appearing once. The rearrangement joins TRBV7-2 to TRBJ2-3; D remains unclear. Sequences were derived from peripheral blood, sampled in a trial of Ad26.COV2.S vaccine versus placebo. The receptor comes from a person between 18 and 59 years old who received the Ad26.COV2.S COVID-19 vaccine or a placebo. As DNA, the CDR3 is TGTGCCAGCAGCCCGTATAAAGGTCCAGATACGCAGTATTTT. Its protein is CASSPYKGPDTQYF.